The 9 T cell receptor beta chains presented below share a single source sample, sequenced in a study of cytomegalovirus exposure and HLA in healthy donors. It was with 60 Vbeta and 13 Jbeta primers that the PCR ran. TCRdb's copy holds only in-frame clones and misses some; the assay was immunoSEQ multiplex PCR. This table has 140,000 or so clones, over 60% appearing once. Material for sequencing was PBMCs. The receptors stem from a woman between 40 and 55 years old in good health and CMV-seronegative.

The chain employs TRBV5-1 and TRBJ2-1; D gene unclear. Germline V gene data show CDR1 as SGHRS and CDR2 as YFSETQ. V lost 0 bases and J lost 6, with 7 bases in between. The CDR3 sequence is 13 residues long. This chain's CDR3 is CASSLEWLNEQFF. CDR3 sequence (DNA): TGCGCCAGCAGCTTGGAATGGCTCAATGAGCAGTTCTTC. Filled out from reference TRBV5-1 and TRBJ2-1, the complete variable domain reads KAGVTQTPRYLIKTRGQQVTLSCSPISGHRSVSWYQQTPGQGLQFLFEYFSETQRNKGNFPGRFSGRQFSNSRSEMNVSTLELGDSALYLCASSLEWLNEQFFGPGTRLTVL.

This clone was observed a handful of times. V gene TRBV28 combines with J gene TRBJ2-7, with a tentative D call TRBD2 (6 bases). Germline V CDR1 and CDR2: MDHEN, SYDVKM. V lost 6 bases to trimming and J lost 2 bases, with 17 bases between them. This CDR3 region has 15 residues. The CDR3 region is CASRGRGTPPYEQYF. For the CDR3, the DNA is TGTGCCAGCAGGGGGCGGGGAACACCGCCCTACGAGCAGTACTTC.

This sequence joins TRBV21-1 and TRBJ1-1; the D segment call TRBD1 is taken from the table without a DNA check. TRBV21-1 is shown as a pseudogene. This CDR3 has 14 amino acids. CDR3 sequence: CASNPTGVGTEAFF. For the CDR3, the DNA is TGTGCCAGCAACCCGACAGGGGTCGGTACTGAAGCTTTCTTT.

CDR3 nucleotide sequence: TGTGCCAGCAGTTTAACAGATACGCAGTATTTT. The encoded protein is CASSLTDTQYF. J is TRBJ2-3 and V is TRBV2; no firm D call. The CDR3 extends over 11 amino acids. With 5 bases removed from V and 3 bases from J, the gap between germline ends came to 3 bases. The germline V gene encodes CDR1 SNHLY and CDR2 FYNNEI.

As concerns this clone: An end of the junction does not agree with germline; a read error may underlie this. The CDR3 DNA follows: TGTGCCAGAAGTGGGGACAGGCTCAACAATCAGCCCCAGCATTTT. Residues: CARSGDRLNNQPQHF. The chain joins TRBV2 to TRBJ1-5; 8 positions agree with TRBD1. The germline V gene encodes CDR1 SNHLY and CDR2 FYNNEI. The CDR3 covers 15 residues.

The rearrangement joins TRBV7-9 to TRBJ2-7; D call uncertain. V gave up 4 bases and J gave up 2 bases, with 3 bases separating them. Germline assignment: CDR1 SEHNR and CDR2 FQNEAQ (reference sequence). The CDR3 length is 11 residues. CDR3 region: CASSSTYEQYF. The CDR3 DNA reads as TGTGCCAGCAGCTCCACCTACGAGCAGTACTTC.

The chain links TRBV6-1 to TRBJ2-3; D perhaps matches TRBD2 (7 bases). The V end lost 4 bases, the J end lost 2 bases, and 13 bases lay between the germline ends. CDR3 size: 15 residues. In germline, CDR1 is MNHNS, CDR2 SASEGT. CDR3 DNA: TGTGCCAGCAGTGGTTGGGCGGGGGCCACAGATACGCAGTATTTT. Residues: CASSGWAGATDTQYF.

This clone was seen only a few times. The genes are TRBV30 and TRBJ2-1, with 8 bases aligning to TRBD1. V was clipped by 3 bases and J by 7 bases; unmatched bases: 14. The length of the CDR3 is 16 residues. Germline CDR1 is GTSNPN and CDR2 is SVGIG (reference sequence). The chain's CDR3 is CAWSQTGTGDINEQFF. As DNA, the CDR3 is TGTGCCTGGAGCCAAACCGGGACAGGAGATATTAATGAGCAGTTCTTC.

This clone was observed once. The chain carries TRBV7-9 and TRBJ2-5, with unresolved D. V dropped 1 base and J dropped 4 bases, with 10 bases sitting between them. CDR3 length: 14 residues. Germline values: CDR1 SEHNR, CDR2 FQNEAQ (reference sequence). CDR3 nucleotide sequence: TGTGCCAGCAGCTTAGTGAGTGGTGGAGAGACCCAGTACTTC. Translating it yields CASSLVSGGETQYF. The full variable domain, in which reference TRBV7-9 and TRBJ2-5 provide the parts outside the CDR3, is DTGVSQNPRHKITKRGQNVTFRCDPISEHNRLYWYRQTLGQGPEFLTYFQNEAQLEKSRLLSDRFSAERPKGSFSTLEIQRTEQGDSAMYLCASSLVSGGETQYFGPGTRLLVL.